These 25 T cell receptor beta chains were all obtained from the same sample, sequenced in a study of T cells after yellow fever vaccination. TCRdb re-derived calls from the 5' RACE reads in MiXCR, one entry per CDR3 protein. The sample has some 670,000 distinct CDR3 sequences, 12% seen once. The sample here was PBMCs, taken on the day of the yellow fever booster vaccination. The receptors come from a man under 40 who received the YFV17D yellow fever vaccine.

This clonotype was seen a handful of times. The V and J genes are TRBV24-1 and TRBJ1-2; no clear D. CDR3 length: 13 amino acids. V was trimmed by 4 bases and J by 3 bases, leaving 8 bases between them. Germline lookup yields CDR1 KGHDR and CDR2 SFDVKD. The CDR3 DNA reads TGTGCCACCAGTGACTACCGGGACTATGGCTACACCTTC. Translation gives CATSDYRDYGYTF.

This clonotype was detected only a few times. The chain carries TRBV12-3 or TRBV12-4 and TRBJ1-2; TRBD1 agrees at 9 bases. The CDR3 has 13 residues. J gave up 8 bases and V 3 bases, and 4 bases lay outside the gene matches. CDR3 in amino acids: CASSLDRGIGYTF. DNA for the CDR3: TGTGCCAGCAGTTTGGACAGGGGAATCGGCTACACCTTC.

Comments on this clonotype: One end of the junction does not line up with germline, which may come from a read error. The chain recombines TRBV13 with TRBJ2-7; D gene uncertain. This CDR3 has 13 amino acids. CDR1 is PRHDT and CDR2 is FYEKMQ in the germline V gene (reference sequence). CDR3 in amino acids: CARSSGLTYEQYF. The DNA for the CDR3 is TGTGCCAGGAGCTCAGGCCTCACCTACGAGCAGTACTTC.

The rearrangement joins TRBV20-1 to TRBJ2-1, with D maybe TRBD2 (6 bases). Germline CDR1 reads DFQATT; CDR2 reads SNEGSKA (reference sequence). The CDR3 spans 13 residues. Trimming took 7 bases from V and 7 from J, leaving 17 bases between them. The CDR3 sequence: CSVDRRERNEQFF. CDR3 nucleotide sequence: TGCAGTGTAGATAGGCGGGAAAGGAATGAGCAGTTCTTC.

This clonotype has a count of ten or more. The V and J genes are TRBV25-1 and TRBJ2-7; D remains ambiguous. The ends were cut back, 8 bases at V and 3 bases at J, with 11 bases in the middle. The CDR3 runs to 12 residues. Per germline, CDR1 MGHDK and CDR2 SYGVNS. The CDR3 spells CASGPNLYEQYF. In nucleotides, the CDR3 is TGTGCCAGCGGCCCCAACCTCTACGAGCAGTACTTC.

The chain carries TRBV20-1 and TRBJ2-1, with TRBD2 matching 10 bases. V was pared by 5 bases and J by 9 bases, with 7 bases of the junction left unmatched. Germline loops: CDR1 DFQATT, CDR2 SNEGSKA (reference sequence). This CDR3 has 13 amino acids. CDR3 protein: CSARTSGNPEQFF. Here the CDR3 DNA reads TGCAGTGCTCGGACTAGCGGCAATCCTGAGCAGTTCTTC.

This clonotype was detected ten times or more. J is TRBJ2-7 and V is TRBV7-9, with D perhaps assigned TRBD1 or TRBD2 (6 bases each). Germline V CDR1 and CDR2: SEHNR, FQNEAQ (reference sequence). Between the trimmed V and J ends, which lost 5 bases and 0 bases, there was a span of 14 bases. This CDR3 has 15 amino acids. CDR3 region: CASSPRGVYSYEQYF. CDR3 DNA sequence: TGTGCCAGCAGCCCTAGGGGGGTCTACTCCTACGAGCAGTACTTC.

There are a few counts of this clonotype. The rearrangement joins TRBV7-2 to TRBJ2-5; 7 bases match TRBD1. Unmatched junction bases numbered 6, after V lost 5 bases and J lost 3 bases. CDR1 is SGHTA, CDR2 FQGNSA, per germline. This CDR3 is built from 14 residues. The CDR3 coding sequence is TGTGCCAGCAGCGTGACAGGGCCGAAAGAGACCCAGTACTTC. It codes for CASSVTGPKETQYF.

Written as DNA, the CDR3 is TGTGCCAGCAGCGTAACAGGCCTAAGCTCCTACGAGCAGTACTTC. It is translated as CASSVTGLSSYEQYF. This chain uses TRBV9 with TRBJ2-7; tentative D call: TRBD1 (5 bases). CDR3 size: 15 residues. Per germline, CDR1 SGDLS and CDR2 YYNGEE. The germline V and J ends were trimmed by 1 base and 0 bases, with 11 bases remaining between them.

This clonotype appeared a few times. V is TRBV5-5 and J is TRBJ2-1, with TRBD2 identical over 9 bases. Germline-derived CDR1 and CDR2 are SGHKS and YYEKEE (reference sequence). V lost 4 bases to trimming and J lost 6 bases; unmatched junction nucleotides: 11. This CDR3 has 16 amino acids. CDR3 amino acids: CASSPLAGGFGNEQFF. DNA of the CDR3: TGTGCCAGCAGCCCTTTGGCGGGAGGGTTTGGCAATGAGCAGTTCTTC.

The rearrangement joins TRBV7-2 to TRBJ2-5; perhaps D is TRBD1 or TRBD2 (5 bases each). The germline V and J ends were trimmed by 3 bases and 4 bases, with 12 bases remaining between them. Germline V gives CDR1 SGHTA, CDR2 FQGNSA. This CDR3 is 14 amino acids long. CDR3 in amino acids: CASSFTRGRETQYF. The CDR3 DNA reads as TGTGCCAGCAGCTTCACTAGGGGACGAGAGACCCAGTACTTC.

The J gene is TRBJ2-5, the V gene TRBV6-1; the match to TRBD2 covers 7 bases. The CDR3 sequence is 14 residues long. Germline V lookup: CDR1 MNHNS, CDR2 SASEGT. After removal of 6 bases from V and 5 bases from J, the junction contained 9 bases not matched to a gene. The chain's CDR3 is CASRPRTRTETQYF. Here the CDR3 DNA reads TGTGCCAGCAGACCCCGGACTAGAACGGAGACCCAGTACTTC.

The chain recombines TRBV18 with TRBJ2-7, with 11 bases fitting TRBD1. V trimming: 2 bases; J trimming: 6 bases; junction bases outside the gene matches: 3. The germline V gene has CDR1 KGHSH and CDR2 LQKENI. The CDR3 has 14 residues. CDR3 loop: CASSPGTGGFEQYF. For the CDR3, the DNA is TGTGCCAGCTCACCAGGGACAGGGGGGTTCGAGCAGTACTTC.

J is TRBJ2-3 and V is TRBV9; D is uncertain. The CDR3 is 14 residues long. Germline CDR1 reads SGDLS; CDR2 reads YYNGEE. V was cut by 0 bases and J by 1 base, with 6 bases left in between. The CDR3 sequence is CASSVADRTDTQYF. As DNA, the CDR3 is TGTGCCAGCAGCGTAGCTGACCGCACAGATACGCAGTATTTT.

The genes are TRBV7-2 and TRBJ2-7; 9 nucleotides line up with TRBD2. Germline V lookup: CDR1 SGHTA, CDR2 FQGNSA. V lost 3 bases and J lost 2; bases outside the gene matches: 5. This CDR3 has 15 residues. Here the CDR3 DNA reads TGTGCCAGCAGCTTTGGCGGGAGGGCCCCCTACGAGCAGTACTTC. Protein product: CASSFGGRAPYEQYF. The full variable domain, with the rest looked up from reference TRBV7-2 and TRBJ2-7, is GAGVSQSPSNKVTEKGKDVELRCDPISGHTALYWYRQSLGQGLEFLIYFQGNSAPDKSGLPSDRFSAERTGGSVSTLTIQRTQQEDSAVYLCASSFGGRAPYEQYFGPGTRLTVT.

The V and J genes are TRBV4-2 and TRBJ2-5; a possible D gene is TRBD2 (5 bases). CDR3 size: 14 residues. Germline assignment: CDR1 LGHNA and CDR2 YNFKEQ. Trimming removed 0 bases at V and 5 bases at J, with 10 bases between. The CDR3 DNA reads TGTGCCAGCAGCCAAGATAGGCGGGCCGAGACCCAGTACTTC. Translating gives CASSQDRRAETQYF.

The chain has TRBV6-5 and TRBJ2-1; TRBD2 matches at 9 bases. V lost 8 bases and J lost 10; bases outside the gene matches: 15. The CDR3 is 15 residues long. In germline, CDR1 is MNHEY, CDR2 SVGAGI. The CDR3 loop reads CASRPRGRLAGEQFF. The CDR3 DNA sequence: TGTGCCAGCCGACCCCGGGGGCGGCTAGCGGGGGAGCAGTTCTTC.

This clonotype has just a few counts. The genes are TRBV20-1 and TRBJ1-1; tentative D call: TRBD1 (5 bases). V was shortened by 6 bases and J by 8 bases, with 19 bases between the two germline ends. Germline V gene data show CDR1 as DFQATT and CDR2 as SNEGSKA (reference sequence). This CDR3 is 13 amino acids long. CDR3 protein: CSATGTNTREAFF. The CDR3 DNA is TGCAGTGCCACCGGGACTAACACACGAGAAGCTTTCTTT.

V gene TRBV10-3 combines with J gene TRBJ2-7; 9 bases agree with TRBD2. The CDR3 extends over 14 amino acids. J lost 3 bases, V lost 10 bases, and 10 bases had no gene match. CDR1 ENHRY and CDR2 SYGVKD come from the germline V gene. The CDR3 is CATQGLAGLYEQYF. CDR3 DNA: TGTGCCACCCAGGGTCTAGCGGGGCTCTACGAGCAGTACTTC.

In this sample, this clonotype turned up a few times. V usage is TRBV27 and J usage is TRBJ2-3; no definite D call. Germline lookup yields CDR1 MNHEY and CDR2 SMNVEV (reference sequence). This CDR3 spans 12 amino acids. V lost 5 bases and J 6 bases, leaving 9 bases between the germline ends. The CDR3 loop reads CASSPNWDTQYF. The CDR3 DNA is TGTGCCAGCAGTCCCAATTGGGATACGCAGTATTTT.

This clonotype appeared a few times. This chain connects TRBV20-1 to TRBJ1-4, with no clear D. V was pared by 1 base and J by 4 bases, with 7 bases between. Germline-derived CDR1 and CDR2 are DFQATT and SNEGSKA (reference sequence). The CDR3 extends over 13 amino acids. For the CDR3, the DNA is TGCAGTGCTAGAGCCGGGAATAATGAAAAACTGTTTTTT. This codes for CSARAGNNEKLFF.

This clonotype turned up a few times. This chain connects TRBV27 to TRBJ1-5; TRBD1 agrees at 7 bases. This CDR3 comprises 15 residues. V was pared by 5 bases and J by 7 bases, with 11 bases of the junction left unmatched. Germline V gene lookup returns CDR1 MNHEY and CDR2 SMNVEV (reference sequence). DNA of the CDR3: TGTGCCAGCAGTCCCCTCGACAGGGTGGGACAGCCCCAGCATTTT. Translating it yields CASSPLDRVGQPQHF.

This clonotype turned up a few times. This rearrangement joins TRBV4-1 to TRBJ1-1; TRBD1 matches 8 bases. The CDR3 runs to 14 residues. Germline lookup yields CDR1 MGHRA and CDR2 YSYEKL. After removal of 7 bases from V and 4 bases from J, the junction contained 8 bases not matched to a gene. CDR3 loop: CASNAGQGTTEAFF. The CDR3 DNA sequence: TGCGCCAGCAACGCTGGACAGGGTACCACTGAAGCTTTCTTT.

This clonotype was counted between two and nine times. This chain links TRBV7-9 with TRBJ2-7, with 8 positions matching TRBD2. The CDR3 has 13 amino acids. In germline, CDR1 is SEHNR, CDR2 FQNEAQ (reference sequence). With 6 bases clipped from V and 5 bases from J, the junction kept 6 bases outside the gene matches. For the CDR3, the DNA is TGTGCCAGCAGTCCGGGGGGGACCGACGAGCAGTACTTC. Its translation is CASSPGGTDEQYF.

The rearrangement links TRBV21-1 to TRBJ1-5; the D segment call TRBD1 is taken from the table without a DNA check. TRBV21-1 is recorded as a pseudogene. The CDR3 is made up of 15 amino acids. This CDR3 is CASSKRGRALQPQHF. The CDR3 DNA reads TGTGCCAGCTCTAAACGAGGCAGGGCGCTTCAGCCCCAGCATTTT.